The clone carrying this T cell receptor beta chain was detected only once. The antigen is unknown. V was clipped by 2 bases and J by 9 bases, with 14 bases between them. Germline V gene sequence: CDR1 MNHEY, CDR2 SMNVEV (reference sequence). The CDR3 is 14 residues long. This entry belongs to a study of T cell responses to AZD1222 COVID-19 vaccine. Points from the study as a whole: Receipt of two AZD1222 doses was followed by a rise in Spike-specific TCR breadth and depth. Without day 14 samples, only post-peak T cell repertoires were studied. Clonal diversity was possibly underestimated; the donors were predominantly white British and more often female.

Assay used: immunoSEQ multiplex PCR; TCRdb lists only in-frame clones, some missing. The top ten clones hold about 8.9% of a sample with about 150,000 clones, 85% to 90% of them seen once. The material sequenced was peripheral blood, taken 28 days after the second AZD1222 dose. The receptor's source is an adult who received the AZD1222 COVID-19 vaccine. The V call is TRBV27, the J call TRBJ2-1; D remains ambiguous. CDR3 region: CASSLLPTLGEQFF. CDR3 sequence (DNA): TGTGCCAGCAGTTTACTACCGACGCTCGGTGAGCAGTTCTTC.